The T cell receptor (beta chain) under discussion was sequenced for a study of blood T cell repertoires in COVID-19. Methods used by the authors: Reference gene primers were amplified, and this amplification served to estimate nucleated cell counts. The method was immunoSEQ multiplex PCR; TCRdb's version includes in-frame clones alone and lacks a portion of them. V and J calls and clone size follow that table, whereas D and trimming were derived from the DNA. Among 150,000 to 200,000 clones, about 86% were seen once, and the ten largest hold roughly 20%. In germline, CDR1 is WSHSY, CDR2 SAAADI. V dropped 7 bases and J dropped 8; count of bases not matched to a gene: 9. CDR3 length equals 13 residues.

This clonotype originated in a woman aged 80 or over with acute or convalescent COVID-19. The rearrangement uses TRBV10-2 and TRBJ1-2; 8 nucleotides match TRBD1. Material for sequencing was peripheral blood. The CDR3 DNA sequence: TGCGCCAGCAATCCCCGGACAGGGAGCGGCTACACCTTC. As protein: CASNPRTGSGYTF.